Listed here are 21 T cell receptor beta chains from one sample, sequenced in a study of shared clonotypes between healthy human individuals. Here immunoSEQ multiplex PCR was the method, and the copy in TCRdb shows in-frame clones only, minus some. This sample has about 770,000 clones, with 72% found just once. The sample was memory CD4+ T cells sorted from blood. Subset meaning: CD45RA-negative fraction. Receptor source: a woman aged 25-40 years in good health.

V and J are TRBV27 and TRBJ2-3, with a weak D call TRBD2 (6 bases). Trimming cost V 5 bases and J 8 bases, with 11 bases left between them. In germline, CDR1 is MNHEY, CDR2 SMNVEV (reference sequence). The CDR3 contains 12 residues. CDR3 nucleotides: TGTGCCAGCAGTACCTCGGAGGGTACGCAGTATTTT. Protein: CASSTSEGTQYF.

This clone came up many times. The chain uses TRBV21-1 and TRBJ1-1; the table's D gene call, TRBD1, was not cross checked with the DNA. TRBV21-1 is shown as a pseudogene. This CDR3 is 17 amino acids long. The CDR3 spells CASSKKCDSRENTEAFF. Here the CDR3 DNA reads TGTGCCAGCAGCAAAAAGTGTGACAGCAGGGAGAACACTGAAGCTTTCTTT.

The rearrangement links TRBV6-1 to TRBJ2-1, with TRBD2 matching 7 bases. The J segment lost 7 bases and the V segment lost 5 bases, leaving 11 bases of the junction unmatched. The CDR3 covers 15 residues. Germline CDR1 and CDR2: MNHNS and SASEGT. The CDR3 bases are TGTGCCAGCAGTCCCACATCCGGGACTAATAATGAGCAGTTCTTC. Its translation: CASSPTSGTNNEQFF.

Comment on this clone: Compared with germline, one end of the junction differs, possibly owing to a read error. This chain connects TRBV7-8 to TRBJ2-7; no firm D call. The CDR3 is made up of 16 amino acids. The germline V gene has CDR1 SGHVS and CDR2 FQNEAQ. The CDR3 loop reads CASSLGGVGYSHEQYF. The CDR3 DNA reads as TGTGCCAGCAGCTTAGGAGGCGTTGGGTACTCCCACGAGCAGTACTTC.

This clone appeared a few times. The DNA of the CDR3 is TGTGCCTGGAGTCAGCAAACCTACACCTTC. This encodes CAWSQQTYTF. The gene calls are TRBV30 and TRBJ1-2; D ambiguous. V was clipped by 2 bases and J by 10 bases, with 8 bases between them. The germline V gene encodes CDR1 GTSNPN and CDR2 SVGIG (reference sequence). CDR3 size: 10 residues. The variable domain in full, with the rest retrieved from reference TRBV30 and TRBJ1-2, is SQTIHQWPATLVQPVGSPLSLECTVEGTSNPNLYWYRQAAGRGLQLLFYSVGIGQISSEVPQNLSASRPQDRQFILSSKKLLLSDSGFYLCAWSQQTYTFGSGTRLTVV.

The V gene is TRBV4-1, the J gene TRBJ2-1; D remains ambiguous. V shed 0 bases and J shed 6 bases, with 18 bases lying between them. Germline CDR1 is MGHRA and CDR2 is YSYEKL. This CDR3 is 17 amino acids long. The CDR3 DNA is TGCGCCAGCAGCCAAGATGAGGCGCGGAGTGGACCCAATGAGCAGTTCTTC. This gives the protein CASSQDEARSGPNEQFF.

The chain carries TRBV6-6 and TRBJ2-7; unclear D gene. This CDR3 is built from 14 residues. Germline V gives CDR1 MNHNY, CDR2 SVGAGI (reference sequence). The ends were cut back, 0 bases at V and 2 bases at J, with 8 bases in the middle. For the CDR3, the DNA is TGTGCCAGCAGTTACTCGAATAGACCCTACGAGCAGTACTTC. Translated, it gives CASSYSNRPYEQYF.

This chain joins TRBV28 and TRBJ1-4; weak D call: TRBD1 (6 bases). CDR3 length: 16 residues. V was trimmed by 5 bases and J by 0 bases, leaving 13 bases between them. Germline CDR1 MDHEN, CDR2 SYDVKM. The CDR3 DNA follows: TGTGCCAGCAGTCCCGGGGGGGGCGCAACTAATGAAAAACTGTTTTTT. Amino acid sequence: CASSPGGGATNEKLFF.

The CDR3 DNA is TGTGCCAGCAGTTCCCTTGGGGCTAACTATGGCTACACCTTC. Translating gives CASSSLGANYGYTF. The chain employs TRBV28 and TRBJ1-2; no clear D. This CDR3 contains 14 residues. Germline V gene sequence: CDR1 MDHEN, CDR2 SYDVKM. V was clipped by 4 bases and J by 0 bases, with 9 bases between them.

The rearrangement links TRBV7-8 to TRBJ1-5, with a possible D match to TRBD1 (5 bases). Germline V gene lookup returns CDR1 SGHVS and CDR2 FQNEAQ. Trimming cost V 0 bases and J 2 bases, with 11 bases left between them. This CDR3 contains 16 residues. CDR3 sequence (DNA): TGTGCCAGCAGCTTAGCGGCCGGGACGGGCAATCAGCCCCAGCATTTT. Its protein is CASSLAAGTGNQPQHF.

This clone was recorded a few times. The rearrangement joins TRBV18 to TRBJ2-6, with 8 bases identical to TRBD1. The CDR3 covers 17 residues. Trimming cost V 6 bases and J 2 bases; bases outside gene matches: 9. CDR1 is KGHSH, CDR2 LQKENI, per germline. DNA of the CDR3: TGTGCCAGCTCGCCAGGACAGGGTACGCCTGGGGCCAACGTCCTGACTTTC. Translating it yields CASSPGQGTPGANVLTF.

The chain carries TRBV4-1 and TRBJ2-2, with 8 bases matching TRBD2. The CDR3 is 15 amino acids. J lost 4 bases, V lost 3 bases, and 4 bases had no gene match. Germline V gene sequence: CDR1 MGHRA, CDR2 YSYEKL. CDR3 residues: CASSQGLAGTGELFF. The CDR3 region has the DNA TGCGCCAGCAGCCAGGGGCTAGCGGGCACCGGGGAGCTGTTTTTT.

This clone appeared many times. This sequence joins TRBV9 and TRBJ2-3; TRBD1 might be the D (6 bases). Trimming removed 2 bases from V and 5 bases from J, with 15 bases in between. Germline V gene lookup returns CDR1 SGDLS and CDR2 YYNGEE. This CDR3 spans 15 amino acids. CDR3 sequence (DNA): TGTGCCAGCAGCGTGCGTCCGACAGGCAAAGATACGCAGTATTTT. It codes for CASSVRPTGKDTQYF.

The CDR3 sequence: CASRNPGGNSNEQFF. For the CDR3, the DNA is TGTGCCAGCAGGAATCCAGGGGGCAACAGCAATGAGCAGTTCTTC. This chain joins TRBV6-6 and TRBJ2-1, with 8 positions matching TRBD1. Germline V gene sequence: CDR1 MNHNY, CDR2 SVGAGI (reference sequence). After removal of 6 bases from V and 6 bases from J, the junction contained 10 bases not matched to a gene. The CDR3 has 15 amino acids.

The CDR3 sequence: CASSTAGRTYEQYF. The CDR3 DNA follows: TGTGCCAGCTCCACGGCGGGACGGACTTACGAGCAGTACTTC. The rearrangement uses TRBV18 and TRBJ2-7; TRBD2 is a possible D gene (6 bases). Germline assignment: CDR1 KGHSH and CDR2 LQKENI. The CDR3 has 14 residues. V was shortened by 6 bases and J by 4 bases, with 16 bases between the two germline ends.

The chain couples TRBV6-6 to TRBJ2-7; TRBD2 matches at 13 bases. The CDR3 sequence is 15 residues long. J lost 2 bases, V lost 6 bases, and 4 bases had no gene match. Germline-derived CDR1 and CDR2 are MNHNY and SVGAGI (reference sequence). In DNA, the CDR3 is TGTGCCAGCAGGATGGGACTAGCGGGACCCTACGAGCAGTACTTC. Translating gives CASRMGLAGPYEQYF.

The chain couples TRBV2 to TRBJ1-4, with unresolved D. The CDR3 sequence is 15 residues long. Trimming removed 9 bases from V and 9 bases from J, with 23 bases in between. The germline CDR1 and CDR2 sequences are SNHLY and FYNNEI. DNA for the CDR3: TGTGCCAGTAAAGAGGGATCCATTCAAACCCAAAAACTGTTTTTT. Translating gives CASKEGSIQTQKLFF.

The genes are TRBV19 and TRBJ1-1; D gene ambiguous. The germline V gene has CDR1 LNHDA and CDR2 SQIVND (reference sequence). There are 14 residues in the CDR3. V was clipped by 5 bases and J by 4 bases, with 14 bases between them. CDR3: CASSPEGKVTEAFF. The CDR3 DNA is TGTGCCAGTAGTCCAGAAGGCAAAGTCACTGAAGCTTTCTTT.

This chain connects TRBV4-2 to TRBJ2-1; 8 bases line up with TRBD2. V lost 1 base to trimming and J lost 3 bases; unmatched junction nucleotides: 11. Germline CDR1 is LGHNA and CDR2 is YNFKEQ. The CDR3 covers 18 residues. The CDR3 sequence: CASSQVSSAGGSYNEQFF. As DNA, the CDR3 is TGTGCCAGCAGCCAAGTCTCCAGCGCGGGAGGAAGCTACAATGAGCAGTTCTTC.

J is TRBJ2-5 and V is TRBV5-1; D remains ambiguous. V gave up 1 base and J gave up 4 bases, with 5 bases separating them. The CDR3 spans 12 residues. CDR1 and CDR2 (germline): SGHRS, YFSETQ. The CDR3 DNA follows: TGCGCCAGCAGCTTGTTTCCAGAGACCCAGTACTTC. It yields the protein CASSLFPETQYF.

This rearrangement joins TRBV9 to TRBJ2-5; the match to TRBD2 covers 8 bases. CDR1 and CDR2 from the germline V gene are SGDLS and YYNGEE. The CDR3 contains 16 residues. Losses at the gene ends were 4 bases for V and 1 base for J; bases not matched to a gene: 9. This chain's CDR3 is CASSPQPGLVQETQYF. The CDR3 nucleotides are TGTGCCAGCAGCCCCCAGCCGGGACTAGTCCAAGAGACCCAGTACTTC. Variable domain in full (rest from reference TRBV9 and TRBJ2-5): DSGVTQTPKHLITATGQRVTLRCSPRSGDLSVYWYQQSLDQGLQFLIQYYNGEERAKGNILERFSAQQFPDLHSELNLSSLELGDSALYFCASSPQPGLVQETQYFGPGTRLLVL.